The 14 T cell receptor beta chains below come from one sample, sequenced in a study of a mutant IDH1 vaccine in newly diagnosed glioma. Time point noted: week 35, safety follow-up. One vaccine dose held 300 ug of mutant IDH1 20-mer peptide and came with topical imiquimod. Their antigens are not known. Measured with immunoSEQ multiplex PCR; TCRdb has only the in-frame clones, and not every one. The sample carries 35,000 to 45,000 clones, 75% to 90% recorded once. Sequencing used PBMCs, obtained from a glioma patient whose treatment included an IDH1 peptide vaccine. These receptor sequences come from a man aged 35-49 years with glioma.

This chain joins TRBV5-1 and TRBJ1-1; 9 nucleotides agree with TRBD1. CDR1 and CDR2 (germline): SGHRS, YFSETQ. After removal of 6 bases from V and 3 bases from J, the junction contained 15 bases not matched to a gene. The CDR3 is made up of 17 amino acids. The CDR3: CASNRGLGSDWDTEAFF. CDR3 bases: TGCGCCAGCAACAGGGGGCTCGGATCAGATTGGGACACTGAAGCTTTCTTT.

V and J are TRBV28 and TRBJ2-5, with no clear D. Germline CDR1 reads MDHEN; CDR2 reads SYDVKM. Trimming stripped 8 bases from V and 5 bases from J, with 21 bases between. The CDR3 extends over 15 amino acids. The CDR3 DNA follows: TGTGCCAGCTCTGTAGGTGGTCGGGTGGAGGAGACCCAGTACTTC. It codes for CASSVGGRVEETQYF.

The chain couples TRBV2 to TRBJ2-7, with 11 bases lining up with TRBD2. The CDR3 length is 13 residues. J was trimmed by 4 bases and V by 6 bases; bases with no gene match: 2. Germline V lookup: CDR1 SNHLY, CDR2 FYNNEI. The CDR3 coding sequence is TGTGCCAGCAGGACTAGCGGGGCATACGAGCAGTACGTC. Protein: CASRTSGAYEQYV.

The V call is TRBV7-9, the J call TRBJ2-1; D not certain. This CDR3 is built from 15 residues. The V end lost 0 bases, the J end lost 12 bases, and 18 bases lay between the germline ends. Germline lookup yields CDR1 SEHNR and CDR2 FQNEAQ (reference sequence). The CDR3 protein is CASSLARFEMIGQFF. CDR3 in DNA: TGTGCCAGCAGCTTAGCCAGGTTTGAAATGATCGGGCAGTTCTTC. Combining the CDR3 with reference TRBV7-9 and TRBJ2-1 gives the whole variable domain DTGVSQNPRHKITKRGQNVTFRCDPISEHNRLYWYRQTLGQGPEFLTYFQNEAQLEKSRLLSDRFSAERPKGSFSTLEIQRTEQGDSAMYLCASSLARFEMIGQFFGPGTRLTVL.

The genes are TRBV28 and TRBJ2-2, with TRBD1 identical over 7 bases. The CDR3 runs to 15 residues. Unmatched junction bases numbered 9, after V lost 7 bases and J lost 4 bases. From germline, CDR1 is MDHEN and CDR2 SYDVKM. CDR3 region: CASMPQGVGTGELFF. Written as DNA, the CDR3 is TGTGCCAGCATGCCTCAGGGGGTGGGCACCGGGGAGCTGTTTTTT. The variable domain in full, with the rest retrieved from reference TRBV28 and TRBJ2-2, is DVKVTQSSRYLVKRTGEKVFLECVQDMDHENMFWYRQDPGLGLRLIYFSYDVKMKEKGDIPEGYSVSREKKERFSLILESASTNQTSMYLCASMPQGVGTGELFFGEGSRLTVL.

The rearrangement joins TRBV4-3 to TRBJ1-2, with 8 bases aligning to TRBD1. The CDR3 has 15 amino acids. V gave up 0 bases and J gave up 5 bases; unmatched junction bases: 5. Germline V gene lookup returns CDR1 LGHNA and CDR2 YSLEER. CDR3 in amino acids: CASSQDWQGAYGYTF. The CDR3 DNA is TGCGCCAGCAGCCAAGATTGGCAGGGGGCTTATGGCTACACCTTC.

V and J are TRBV4-1 and TRBJ1-1, with D hard to call. CDR3 length equals 15 residues. Trimming took off 1 base at V and 5 bases at J, with 14 bases between the two ends. Germline CDR1 is MGHRA and CDR2 is YSYEKL. The CDR3 sequence: CASSQGRVVGTEAFF. CDR3 coding DNA: TGCGCCAGCAGCCAAGGTAGGGTGGTGGGGACTGAAGCTTTCTTT.

This clone was seen only once. The genes are TRBV5-4 and TRBJ1-2; TRBD1 matches at 8 bases. Germline V CDR1 and CDR2: SGHNT, YYREEE (reference sequence). The J segment lost 7 bases and the V segment lost 5 bases, leaving 7 bases of the junction unmatched. The CDR3 runs to 13 residues. CDR3 DNA: TGTGCCAGCAGGTCCGGACAGGGCTCTGGCTACACCTTC. It translates to CASRSGQGSGYTF.

This chain links TRBV7-8 with TRBJ2-3; 10 bases are shared with TRBD2. The germline V gene encodes CDR1 SGHVS and CDR2 FQNEAQ. V lost 5 bases to trimming and J lost 4 bases; unmatched junction nucleotides: 9. This CDR3 is built from 16 residues. CDR3 sequence (DNA): TGTGCCAGCAGCCCGGCCCTAGCGGGGGAGGCAGATACGCAGTATTTT. Amino acid sequence: CASSPALAGEADTQYF.

V is TRBV6-5 and J is TRBJ2-5; tentatively, D is TRBD2 (6 bases). Germline-derived CDR1 and CDR2 are MNHEY and SVGAGI. V lost 7 bases and J 7 bases, leaving 10 bases between the germline ends. The CDR3 runs 11 residues. The CDR3: CASNTGGTQYF. CDR3 in DNA: TGTGCCAGCAACACCGGGGGGACCCAGTACTTC.

This clone was seen a single time. This chain links TRBV27 with TRBJ2-7; 10 bases are shared with TRBD1. The CDR3 runs 14 residues. From germline, CDR1 is MNHEY and CDR2 SMNVEV (reference sequence). Trimming removed 3 bases from V and 6 bases from J; junction bases left unmatched: 5. CDR3 loop: CASSLYRTGGEQYF. The CDR3 DNA sequence: TGTGCCAGCAGTTTGTACCGGACAGGGGGCGAGCAGTACTTC.

V is TRBV2 and J is TRBJ2-3; TRBD2 is a possible D gene (6 bases). The length of the CDR3 is 15 residues. Trimming removed 8 bases from V and 1 base from J, with 16 bases in between. The germline V gene has CDR1 SNHLY and CDR2 FYNNEI. The CDR3 DNA sequence: TGTGCCAGCGTGGGCGGGATTTGGGGCACAGATACGCAGTATTTT. Translating it yields CASVGGIWGTDTQYF.

Written as DNA, the CDR3 is TGCGCCAGCAGCCAACAACTGCCGGCGGGAGCCGGGGAGCTGTTTTTT. Its protein is CASSQQLPAGAGELFF. The chain joins TRBV4-1 to TRBJ2-2; 7 positions agree with TRBD2. This CDR3 is 16 amino acids long. V lost 2 bases and J lost 6; bases outside the gene matches: 9. From germline, CDR1 is MGHRA and CDR2 YSYEKL.

The count of this clone is one. V and J are TRBV7-2 and TRBJ1-2; 9 bases map to TRBD1. The trim removed 5 bases at V and 2 bases at J, leaving 6 bases unmatched. Per the germline V gene, CDR1 is SGHTA and CDR2 is FQGNSA. This CDR3 has 15 amino acids. In nucleotides, the CDR3 is TGTGCCAGCAGCCGCCGGACAGGGGAAAACTATGGCTACACCTTC. This encodes CASSRRTGENYGYTF.